This TCR beta chain was obtained from a study of blood T cell repertoires in COVID-19. Study in general: In each case, the material was cDNA or gDNA derived from T cells, B-cell-depleted T cells, or PBMCs.

Profiling relied on immunoSEQ multiplex PCR, and the TCRdb table lists in-frame clones only, not all of them. In the table there are 130,000 to 150,000 clones, 81% of which are singletons. This CDR3 is 14 amino acids long. Germline V gene data show CDR1 as SQVTM and CDR2 as ANQGSEA. Trimming at V came to 4 bases and at J to 4 bases, leaving 7 bases not matched to a gene. This receptor was obtained from a human donor in a cohort sampled during active COVID-19. The sequenced sample was peripheral blood. The gene calls are TRBV29-1 and TRBJ2-1; TRBD2 aligns across 7 bases. The CDR3 DNA follows: TGCAGCGTTGGACTAAGCGGGAATTACAATGAGCAGTTCTTC. It yields the protein CSVGLSGNYNEQFF.